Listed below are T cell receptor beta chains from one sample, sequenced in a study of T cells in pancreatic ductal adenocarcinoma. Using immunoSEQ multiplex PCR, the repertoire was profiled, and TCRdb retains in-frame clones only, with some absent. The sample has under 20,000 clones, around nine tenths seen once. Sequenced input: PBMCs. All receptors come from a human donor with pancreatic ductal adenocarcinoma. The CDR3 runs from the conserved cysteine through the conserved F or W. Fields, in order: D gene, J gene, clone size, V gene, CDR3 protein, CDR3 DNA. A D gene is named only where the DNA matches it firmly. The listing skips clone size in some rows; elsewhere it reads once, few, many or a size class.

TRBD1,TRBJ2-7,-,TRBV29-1,CSGATGQEQYF,TGCAGCGGCGCGACAGGGCAGGAGCAGTACTTC
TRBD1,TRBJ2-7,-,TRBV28,CASKRGQGSYEQYF,TGTGCCAGCAAAAGGGGGCAGGGGTCCTACGAGCAGTACTTC
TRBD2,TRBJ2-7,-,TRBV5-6,CASSLLAGGYEQYF,TGTGCCAGCAGCCTTCTAGCGGGGGGCTACGAGCAGTACTTC
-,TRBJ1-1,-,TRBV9,CASSVADTEAFF,TGTGCCAGCAGCGTAGCTGACACTGAAGCTTTCTTT
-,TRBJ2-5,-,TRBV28,CASSLWGSEQYF,TGTGCCAGCAGTTTATGGGGGAGTGAGCAGTACTTC
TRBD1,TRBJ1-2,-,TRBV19,CASSIPAAGGRYGYTF,TGTGCCAGTAGTATCCCAGCGGCAGGGGGCCGTTATGGCTACACCTTC
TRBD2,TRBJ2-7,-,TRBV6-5,CASRDPRGGDEQYF,TGTGCCAGCAGAGACCCGCGGGGGGGCGACGAGCAGTACTTC
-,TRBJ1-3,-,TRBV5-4,CASSQTGGGGNTIYF,TGTGCCAGCAGCCAGACAGGCGGGGGTGGAAACACCATATATTTT
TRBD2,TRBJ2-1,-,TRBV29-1,CSVPVDQRGYNEQFF,TGCAGCGTTCCCGTGGATCAGCGGGGCTACAATGAGCAGTTCTTC
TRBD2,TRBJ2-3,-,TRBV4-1,CASSQVVLAAQYF,TGCGCCAGCAGCCAAGTGGTCCTAGCGGCGCAGTATTTT
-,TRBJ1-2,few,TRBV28,CASKGAGDNYGYTF,TGTGCCAGCAAAGGGGCAGGGGATAACTATGGCTACACCTTC
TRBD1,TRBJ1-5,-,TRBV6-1,CASSERGRTGGSLSSNQPQHF,TGTGCCAGCAGTGAAAGGGGGCGGACAGGGGGCTCCCTGAGTAGCAATCAGCCCCAGCATTTT
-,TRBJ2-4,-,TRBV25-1,CASSDTGTAKNIQYF,TGTGCCAGCAGTGATACAGGGACGGCCAAAAACATTCAGTACTTC
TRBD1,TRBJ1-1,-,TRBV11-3,CASSPEGQREAFF,TGTGCCAGCAGCCCAGAGGGACAGAGGGAAGCTTTCTTT
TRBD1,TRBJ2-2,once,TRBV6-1,CASNDRGITGELFF,TGTGCCAGCAATGACAGGGGGATCACCGGGGAGCTGTTTTTT
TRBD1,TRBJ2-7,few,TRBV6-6,CASSEQGPYYEQYF,TGTGCCAGCAGCGAACAGGGGCCTTACTACGAGCAGTACTTC
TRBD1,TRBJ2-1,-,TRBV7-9,CASSLNPKGQDRRYNEQFF,TGTGCCAGCAGCTTAAACCCTAAAGGCCAGGACAGGAGATACAATGAGCAGTTCTTC
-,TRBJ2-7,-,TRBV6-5,CASREGDNEQYF,TGTGCCAGCAGGGAGGGCGACAACGAGCAGTACTTC
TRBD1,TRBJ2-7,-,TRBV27,CASQGTGTTYEQYF,TGTGCCAGCCAAGGGACAGGGACCACCTACGAGCAGTACTTC
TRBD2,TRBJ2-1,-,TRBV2,CASSPEETSFNEQFF,TGTGCCAGCAGCCCCGAGGAGACTAGCTTCAATGAGCAGTTCTTC
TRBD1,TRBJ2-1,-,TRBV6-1,CASRENRGRINEQFF,TGTGCCAGCAGGGAGAACAGGGGGCGGATCAATGAGCAGTTCTTC
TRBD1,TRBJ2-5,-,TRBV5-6,CASSLTGGGQETQYF,TGTGCCAGCAGCTTAACAGGGGGCGGTCAAGAGACCCAGTACTTC
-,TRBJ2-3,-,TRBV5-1,CASRGDSTDTQYF,TGCGCCAGCAGGGGGGACTCCACAGATACGCAGTATTTT
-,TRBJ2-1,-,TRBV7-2,CASSLRNEQFF,TGTGCCAGCAGCTTACGGAATGAGCAGTTCTTC
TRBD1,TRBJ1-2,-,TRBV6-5,CASIQAGTGAGYTF,TGTGCCAGCATTCAAGCAGGGACAGGGGCTGGCTACACCTTC
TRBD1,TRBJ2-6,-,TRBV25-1,CASSGIFGTAGANVLTF,TGTGCCAGCAGTGGGATCTTTGGGACAGCTGGGGCCAACGTCCTGACTTTC
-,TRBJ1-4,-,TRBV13,CASSKQAGGRLLTNEKLFF,TGTGCCAGCAGCAAACAAGCCGGGGGGCGCCTGTTAACTAATGAAAAACTGTTTTTT